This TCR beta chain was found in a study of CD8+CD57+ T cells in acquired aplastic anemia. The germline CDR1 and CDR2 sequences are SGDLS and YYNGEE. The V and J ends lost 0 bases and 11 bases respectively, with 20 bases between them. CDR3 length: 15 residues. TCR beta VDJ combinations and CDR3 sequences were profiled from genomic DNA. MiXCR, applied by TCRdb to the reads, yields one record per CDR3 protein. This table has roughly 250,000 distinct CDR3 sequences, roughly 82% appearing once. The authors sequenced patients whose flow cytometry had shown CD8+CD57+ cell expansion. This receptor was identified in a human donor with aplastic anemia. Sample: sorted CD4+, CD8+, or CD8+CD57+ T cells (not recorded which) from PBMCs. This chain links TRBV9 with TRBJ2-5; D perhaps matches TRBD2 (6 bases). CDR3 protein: CASSVGSSTGEFQYF. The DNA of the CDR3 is TGTGCCAGCAGCGTAGGGTCCAGCACGGGGGAGTTTCAGTACTTC. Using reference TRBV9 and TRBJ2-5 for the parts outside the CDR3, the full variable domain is DSGVTQTPKHLITATGQRVTLRCSPRSGDLSVYWYQQSLDQGLQFLIQYYNGEERAKGNILERFSAQQFPDLHSELNLSSLELGDSALYFCASSVGSSTGEFQYFGPGTRLLVL.